Below are 21 T cell receptor beta chains sequenced from a single sample in a study of blood T cell repertoires in COVID-19. TCRdb's copy holds only in-frame clones and misses some; the assay was immunoSEQ multiplex PCR. The data contain about 200,000 clones, 80% to 90% of them singletons. Material: PBMCs or T cells enriched from blood (not recorded which). These receptors came from a woman in her thirties or forties with acute COVID-19.

The rearrangement joins TRBV5-1 to TRBJ2-1, with D unclear. Germline CDR1 SGHRS, CDR2 YFSETQ. This CDR3 comprises 14 residues. Trimming removed 0 bases from V and 7 bases from J, with 11 bases in between. DNA for the CDR3: TGCGCCAGCAGCTTGGGGTATAGTTCGAATGAGCAGTTCTTC. Its translation: CASSLGYSSNEQFF.

CDR3 region: CASSLMSSYNEQFF. The CDR3 coding sequence is TGCGCCAGCAGCTTAATGAGCTCCTACAATGAGCAGTTCTTC. The chain links TRBV5-1 to TRBJ2-1; D is ambiguous. Germline V lookup: CDR1 SGHRS, CDR2 YFSETQ. The CDR3 has 14 residues. With 2 bases removed from V and 0 bases from J, the gap between germline ends came to 6 bases.

The rearrangement joins TRBV7-9 to TRBJ2-3; 7 bases map to TRBD1. Looked up from germline, CDR1 is SEHNR and CDR2 is FQNEAQ (reference sequence). This CDR3 has 14 residues. Losses at the gene ends were 5 bases for V and 6 bases for J; bases not matched to a gene: 8. The CDR3 protein is CASSPRQGTDTQYF. The CDR3 region has the DNA TGTGCCAGCAGCCCCCGACAGGGAACGGATACGCAGTATTTT.

The chain is built from TRBV6-5 and TRBJ1-4; TRBD1 matches at 8 bases. The CDR3 has 13 amino acids. The ends lost 7 bases at V and 7 bases at J; junction bases unmatched: 5. CDR1 MNHEY and CDR2 SVGAGI come from the germline V gene. CDR3 amino acids: CASTGQGSEKLFF. CDR3 bases: TGTGCCAGCACTGGACAGGGCAGTGAAAAACTGTTTTTT.

The chain links TRBV19 to TRBJ1-4; the match to TRBD1 covers 9 bases. The CDR3 runs 15 residues. With V trimmed by 5 bases and J by 6 bases, 7 bases remained unmatched. CDR1 is LNHDA, CDR2 SQIVND, per germline (reference sequence). The CDR3 nucleotides are TGTGCCAGTAGTGACCGGGACAGGGTACATGAAAAACTGTTTTTT. It is translated as CASSDRDRVHEKLFF.

The rearrangement joins TRBV10-1 to TRBJ2-1; D perhaps matches TRBD1 (5 bases). The length of the CDR3 is 12 residues. The V gene lost 8 bases and the J gene lost 7 bases, with 12 bases spanning the gap. From germline, CDR1 is WNHNN and CDR2 SYGVQD (reference sequence). The DNA of the CDR3 is TGCGCCAGCCCTGATAGGGGTAATGAGCAGTTCTTC. This sequence encodes CASPDRGNEQFF.

V gene TRBV3-1 (or the pseudogene TRBV3-2) combines with J gene TRBJ1-2, with TRBD1 matching 12 bases. Losses at the gene ends were 4 bases for V and 7 bases for J; bases not matched to a gene: 4. Germline CDR1 reads LGHDT; CDR2 reads YNNKEL (reference sequence). The CDR3 spans 14 residues. CDR3 loop: CASSRGQGASGYTF. In DNA form, the CDR3 reads TGTGCCAGCAGCCGGGGACAGGGGGCTTCTGGCTACACCTTC.

V usage is TRBV12-3 or TRBV12-4 and J usage is TRBJ1-5; D uncertain. This CDR3 spans 13 amino acids. Trimming removed 3 bases at V and 1 base at J, with 4 bases between. CDR3 region: CASSLRSNQPQHF. Written as DNA, the CDR3 is TGTGCCAGCAGTTTGAGGAGCAATCAGCCCCAGCATTTT.

Only a few counts were recorded for this clone. For the CDR3, the DNA is TGTGCCAGCAGCCCCTCGGCAGGGGTCTATGGCTACACCTTC. Its protein is CASSPSAGVYGYTF. The V gene is TRBV7-9, the J gene TRBJ1-2; perhaps TRBD1 as D (6 bases). Germline V gene lookup returns CDR1 SEHNR and CDR2 FQNEAQ (reference sequence). Deletions cut 5 bases from V and 4 bases from J, with 14 bases between. The CDR3 is made up of 14 amino acids.

This chain connects TRBV5-4 to TRBJ2-7; the match to TRBD2 covers 10 bases. The germline gives CDR1 SGHNT, CDR2 YYREEE (reference sequence). J lost 4 bases, V lost 0 bases, and 4 bases had no gene match. The CDR3 is made up of 15 amino acids. The CDR3 protein is CASSLGPAGGYEQYF. CDR3 in DNA: TGTGCCAGCAGCTTGGGGCCAGCGGGAGGGTACGAGCAGTACTTC.

The J gene is TRBJ2-7, the V gene TRBV4-2; TRBD2 is a possible D gene (6 bases). Per the germline V gene, CDR1 is LGHNA and CDR2 is YNFKEQ. V lost 2 bases, J lost 0 bases, and 11 bases lay in between. This CDR3 is 15 amino acids long. As DNA, the CDR3 is TGTGCCAGCAGCCAATTGCGGGACCTCTCCTACGAGCAGTACTTC. Its translation: CASSQLRDLSYEQYF.

The rearrangement links TRBV7-6 to TRBJ1-4; 9 bases map to TRBD1. The CDR3 contains 15 residues. Per the germline V gene, CDR1 is SGHVS and CDR2 is FNYEAQ. V lost 0 bases, J lost 8 bases, and 4 bases stayed unmatched. The CDR3 bases are TGTGCCAGCAGCTTAGCGGGACAGGGAAGGGAAAAACTGTTTTTT. This encodes CASSLAGQGREKLFF.

This clone was picked up a small number of times. The J gene is TRBJ2-2, the V gene TRBV30; D uncertain. This CDR3 is 14 amino acids long. CDR1 GTSNPN and CDR2 SVGIG come from the germline V gene (reference sequence). Trimming took 0 bases from V and 6 from J, leaving 11 bases between them. CDR3 nucleotide sequence: TGTGCCTGGAGTGTAATAGGAGTCCCCGGGGAGCTGTTTTTT. This codes for CAWSVIGVPGELFF.

V is TRBV7-9 and J is TRBJ1-4; possible D gene TRBD1, 6 bases. The CDR3 has 15 residues. CDR1 is SEHNR and CDR2 is FQNEAQ in the germline V gene (reference sequence). Trimming stripped 4 bases from V and 1 base from J, with 10 bases between. DNA for the CDR3: TGTGCCAGCAGCTCGGCAGGGGTAACTAATGAAAAACTGTTTTTT. Translation gives CASSSAGVTNEKLFF.

The chain combines TRBV28 with TRBJ1-5; D remains ambiguous. Germline assignment: CDR1 MDHEN and CDR2 SYDVKM. The CDR3 loop spans 13 amino acids. The V end was cut by 3 bases, the J end by 4 bases, with 7 bases between. In DNA form, the CDR3 reads TGTGCCAGCAGTTTGGACTCTAATCAGCCCCAGCATTTT. Protein: CASSLDSNQPQHF.

The rearrangement uses TRBV19 and TRBJ2-7; tentative D call: TRBD1 (6 bases). The V end was cut by 8 bases, the J end by 0 bases, with 8 bases between. The CDR3 loop spans 12 amino acids. Germline V gene sequence: CDR1 LNHDA, CDR2 SQIVND (reference sequence). The CDR3 protein is CASGDNSYEQYF. The DNA for the CDR3 is TGTGCCAGTGGGGACAACTCCTACGAGCAGTACTTC.

Turning to this clone: Other nucleotide sequences from this sample produce the same CDR3. V and J are TRBV19 and TRBJ1-1; 7 bases align to TRBD1. The CDR3 is 13 residues long. CDR1 and CDR2 (germline): LNHDA, SQIVND (reference sequence). With 5 bases clipped from V and 4 bases from J, the junction kept 4 bases outside the gene matches. The CDR3 DNA reads as TGTGCCAGTAGTTCACAGGGGAGCACTGAAGCTTTCTTT. It encodes CASSSQGSTEAFF.

This clone was detected only once. J is TRBJ2-5 and V is TRBV12-3 or TRBV12-4, with 8 bases identical to TRBD2. The CDR3 runs to 12 residues. With V trimmed by 5 bases and J by 5 bases, 1 base remained unmatched. CDR3 sequence reads: CASSERGETQYF. In nucleotides, the CDR3 is TGTGCCAGCAGTGAGCGGGGGGAGACCCAGTACTTC.

This clone was found many times. V is TRBV7-2 and J is TRBJ2-1; 8 bases are a match to TRBD2. Germline V lookup: CDR1 SGHTA, CDR2 FQGNSA. The CDR3 spans 17 residues. Unmatched junction bases numbered 10, after V lost 6 bases and J lost 0 bases. As DNA, the CDR3 is TGTGCCAGCAGGCAACGCGGGGGGATCGTCTCCTACAATGAGCAGTTCTTC. Translating gives CASRQRGGIVSYNEQFF.

The chain links TRBV28 to TRBJ1-1, with TRBD1 matching 8 bases. Losses at the gene ends were 6 bases for V and 1 base for J; bases not matched to a gene: 7. This CDR3 region has 15 residues. CDR1 is MDHEN and CDR2 is SYDVKM in the germline V gene. CDR3 sequence: CASRGRQGKNTEAFF. The CDR3 DNA reads as TGTGCCAGCAGGGGCAGACAGGGGAAGAACACTGAAGCTTTCTTT.

This clone was found a few times. Written as DNA, the CDR3 is TGCGCCAGCAGCCCAAGACCGGGACAGGAGATAAACACCATATATTTT. Amino acid sequence: CASSPRPGQEINTIYF. The chain has TRBV5-1 and TRBJ1-3; TRBD1 agrees at 8 bases. The CDR3 length is 16 residues. J lost 6 bases, V lost 4 bases, and 12 bases had no gene match. Germline V gene sequence: CDR1 SGHRS, CDR2 YFSETQ.